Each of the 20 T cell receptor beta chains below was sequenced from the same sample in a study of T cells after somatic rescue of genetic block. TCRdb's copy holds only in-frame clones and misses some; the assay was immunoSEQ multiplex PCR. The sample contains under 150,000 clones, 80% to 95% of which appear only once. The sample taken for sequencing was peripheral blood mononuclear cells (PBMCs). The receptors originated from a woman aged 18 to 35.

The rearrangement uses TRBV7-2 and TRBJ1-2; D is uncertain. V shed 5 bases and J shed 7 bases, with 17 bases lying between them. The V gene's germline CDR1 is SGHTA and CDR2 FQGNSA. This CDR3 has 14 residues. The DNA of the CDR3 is TGTGCCAGCAGCCCCGAGCCGGGGATGCGTGGCTACACCTTC. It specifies CASSPEPGMRGYTF. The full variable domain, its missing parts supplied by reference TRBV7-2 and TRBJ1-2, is GAGVSQSPSNKVTEKGKDVELRCDPISGHTALYWYRQSLGQGLEFLIYFQGNSAPDKSGLPSDRFSAERTGGSVSTLTIQRTQQEDSAVYLCASSPEPGMRGYTFGSGTRLTVV.

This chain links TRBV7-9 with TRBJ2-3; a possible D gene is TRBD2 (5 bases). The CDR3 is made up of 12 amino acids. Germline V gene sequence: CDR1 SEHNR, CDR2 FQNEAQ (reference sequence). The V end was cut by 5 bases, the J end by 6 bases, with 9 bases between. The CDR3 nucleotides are TGTGCCAGCAGCCCCGAGGGTGATACGCAGTATTTT. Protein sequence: CASSPEGDTQYF. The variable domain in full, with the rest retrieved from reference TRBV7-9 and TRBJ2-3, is DTGVSQNPRHKITKRGQNVTFRCDPISEHNRLYWYRQTLGQGPEFLTYFQNEAQLEKSRLLSDRFSAERPKGSFSTLEIQRTEQGDSAMYLCASSPEGDTQYFGPGTRLTVL.

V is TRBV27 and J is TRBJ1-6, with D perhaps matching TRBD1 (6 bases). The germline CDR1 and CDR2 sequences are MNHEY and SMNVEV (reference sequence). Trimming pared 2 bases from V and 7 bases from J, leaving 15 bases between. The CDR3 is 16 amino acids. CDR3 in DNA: TGTGCCAGCAGTTTAAGGGGGGGGTGGGCAAATTCACCCCTCCACTTT. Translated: CASSLRGGWANSPLHF.

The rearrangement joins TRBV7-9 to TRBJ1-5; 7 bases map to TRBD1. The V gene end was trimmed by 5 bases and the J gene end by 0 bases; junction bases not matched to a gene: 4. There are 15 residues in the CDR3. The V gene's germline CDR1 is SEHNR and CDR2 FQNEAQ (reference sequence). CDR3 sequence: CASSPQGDSNQPQHF. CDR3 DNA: TGTGCCAGCAGCCCCCAGGGGGATAGCAATCAGCCCCAGCATTTT.

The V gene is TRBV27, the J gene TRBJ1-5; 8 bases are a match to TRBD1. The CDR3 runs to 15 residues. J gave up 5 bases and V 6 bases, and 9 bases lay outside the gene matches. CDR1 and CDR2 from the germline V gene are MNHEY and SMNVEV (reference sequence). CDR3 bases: TGTGCCAGCAGGCACGGGACAGGTAACTATCAGCCCCAGCATTTT. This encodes CASRHGTGNYQPQHF.

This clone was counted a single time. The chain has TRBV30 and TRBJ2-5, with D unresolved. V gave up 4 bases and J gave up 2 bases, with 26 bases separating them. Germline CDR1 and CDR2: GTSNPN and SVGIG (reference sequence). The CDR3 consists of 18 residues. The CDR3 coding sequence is TGTGCCTGGAATCACTCACCAATTGTGGGTTTTTTACAAGAGACCCAGTACTTC. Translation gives CAWNHSPIVGFLQETQYF.

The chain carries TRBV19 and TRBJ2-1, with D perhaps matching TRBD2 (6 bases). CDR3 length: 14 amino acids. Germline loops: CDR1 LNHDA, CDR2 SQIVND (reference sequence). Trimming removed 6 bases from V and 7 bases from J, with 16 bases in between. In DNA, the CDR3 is TGTGCCAGTAGCATGATGGGACTTGGGAATGAGCAGTTCTTC. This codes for CASSMMGLGNEQFF.

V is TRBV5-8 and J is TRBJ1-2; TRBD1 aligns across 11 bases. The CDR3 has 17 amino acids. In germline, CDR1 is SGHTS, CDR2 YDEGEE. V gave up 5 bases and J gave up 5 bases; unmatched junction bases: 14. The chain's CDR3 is CASSGPSGTGGDYGYTF. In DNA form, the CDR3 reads TGTGCCAGCAGTGGCCCCTCCGGGACAGGGGGTGATTATGGCTACACCTTC.

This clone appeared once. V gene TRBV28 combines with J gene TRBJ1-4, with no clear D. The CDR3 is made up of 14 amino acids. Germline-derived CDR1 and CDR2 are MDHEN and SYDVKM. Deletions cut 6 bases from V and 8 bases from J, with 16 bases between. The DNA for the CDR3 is TGTGCCAGCAGCCAGACACCGGAAGGGGAAAAACTGTTTTTT. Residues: CASSQTPEGEKLFF.

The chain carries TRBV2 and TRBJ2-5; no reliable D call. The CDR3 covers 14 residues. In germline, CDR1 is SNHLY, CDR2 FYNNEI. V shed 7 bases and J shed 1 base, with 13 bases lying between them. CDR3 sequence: CASNYKVSQETQYF. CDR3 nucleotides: TGTGCCAGCAATTATAAGGTTTCCCAAGAGACCCAGTACTTC.

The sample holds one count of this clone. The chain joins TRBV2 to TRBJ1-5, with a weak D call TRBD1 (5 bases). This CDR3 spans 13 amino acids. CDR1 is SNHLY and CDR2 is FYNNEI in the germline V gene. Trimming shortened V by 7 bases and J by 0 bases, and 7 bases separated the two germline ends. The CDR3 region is CASKQDSNQPQHF. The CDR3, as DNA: TGTGCCAGCAAACAGGATAGCAATCAGCCCCAGCATTTT.

The CDR3 DNA reads as TGTGCCAGCAACGGTGAGACCCAGTACTTC. This encodes CASNGETQYF. The V gene is TRBV5-8, the J gene TRBJ2-5, with unresolved D. Germline V gives CDR1 SGHTS, CDR2 YDEGEE. CDR3 length equals 10 residues. Trimming removed 6 bases at V and 5 bases at J, with 5 bases between.

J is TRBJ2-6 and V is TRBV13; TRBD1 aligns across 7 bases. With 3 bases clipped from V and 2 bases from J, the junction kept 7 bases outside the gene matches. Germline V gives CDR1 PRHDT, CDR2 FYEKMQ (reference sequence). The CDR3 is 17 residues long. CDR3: CASSFFLDRAGANVLTF. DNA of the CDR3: TGTGCCAGCAGCTTTTTCCTTGACAGGGCTGGGGCCAACGTCCTGACTTTC.

The CDR3 protein is CASRQGGLTDTQYF. CDR3 sequence (DNA): TGTGCTAGTCGACAGGGGGGATTGACAGATACGCAGTATTTT. The rearrangement links TRBV12-5 to TRBJ2-3; 9 positions match TRBD1. The CDR3 contains 14 residues. The V and J ends lost 8 bases and 3 bases, in that order; junction bases with no gene match: 6. Germline V CDR1 and CDR2: LGHNT, FRNRAP.

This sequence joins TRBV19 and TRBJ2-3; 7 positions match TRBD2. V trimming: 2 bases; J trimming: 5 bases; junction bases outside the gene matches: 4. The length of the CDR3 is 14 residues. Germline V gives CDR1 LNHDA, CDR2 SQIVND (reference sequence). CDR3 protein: CASSINPGGDTQYF. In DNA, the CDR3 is TGTGCCAGTAGTATAAACCCGGGGGGAGATACGCAGTATTTT.

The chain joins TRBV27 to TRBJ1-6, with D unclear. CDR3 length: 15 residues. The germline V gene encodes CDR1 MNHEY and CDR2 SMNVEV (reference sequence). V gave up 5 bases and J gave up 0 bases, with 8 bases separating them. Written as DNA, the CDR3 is TGTGCCAGCAGTCCTAAGGGCTCCTATAATTCACCCCTCCACTTT. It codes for CASSPKGSYNSPLHF.

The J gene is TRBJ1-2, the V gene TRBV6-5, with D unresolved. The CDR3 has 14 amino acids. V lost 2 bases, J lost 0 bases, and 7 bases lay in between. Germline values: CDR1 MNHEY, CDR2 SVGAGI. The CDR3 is CASSYGRTNYGYTF. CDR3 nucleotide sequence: TGTGCCAGCAGTTACGGCAGGACTAACTATGGCTACACCTTC.

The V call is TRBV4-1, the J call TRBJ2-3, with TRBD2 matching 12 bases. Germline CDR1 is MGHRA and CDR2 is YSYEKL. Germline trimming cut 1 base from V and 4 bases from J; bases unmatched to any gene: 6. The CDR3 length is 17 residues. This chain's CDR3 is CASSQALLAGGSDTQYF. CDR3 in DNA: TGCGCCAGCAGCCAAGCGCTCCTAGCGGGGGGGTCAGATACGCAGTATTTT.

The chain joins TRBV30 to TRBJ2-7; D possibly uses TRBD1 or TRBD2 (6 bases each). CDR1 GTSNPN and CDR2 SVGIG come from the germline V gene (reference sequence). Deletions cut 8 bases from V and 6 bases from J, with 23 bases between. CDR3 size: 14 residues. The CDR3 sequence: CAGGRGGPLSEQYF. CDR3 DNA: TGTGCCGGGGGCCGAGGGGGGCCCCTCTCCGAGCAGTACTTC.

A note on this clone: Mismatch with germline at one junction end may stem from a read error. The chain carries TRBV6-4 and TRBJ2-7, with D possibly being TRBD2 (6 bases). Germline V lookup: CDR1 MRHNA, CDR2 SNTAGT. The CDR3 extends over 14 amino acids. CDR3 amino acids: CASRTLEGSHEQYF. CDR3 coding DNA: TGTGCCAGCAGGACATTGGAGGGCTCCCACGAGCAGTACTTC.